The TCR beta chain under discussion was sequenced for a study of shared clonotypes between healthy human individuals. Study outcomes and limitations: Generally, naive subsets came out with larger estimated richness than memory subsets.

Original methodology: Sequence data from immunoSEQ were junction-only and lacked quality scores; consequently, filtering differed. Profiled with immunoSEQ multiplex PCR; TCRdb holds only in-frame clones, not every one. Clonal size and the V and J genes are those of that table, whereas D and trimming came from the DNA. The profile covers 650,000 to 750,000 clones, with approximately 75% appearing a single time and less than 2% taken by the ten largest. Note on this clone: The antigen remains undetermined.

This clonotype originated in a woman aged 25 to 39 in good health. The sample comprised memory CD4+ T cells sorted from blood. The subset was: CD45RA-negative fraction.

For the CDR3, the DNA is TGTGCCAGCAGCTGGCGTCGGACGGAATATACGAACACCGGGGAGCTGTTTTTT. This codes for CASSWRRTEYTNTGELFF. The rearrangement links TRBV7-9 to TRBJ2-2; D is unresolved. Per germline, CDR1 SEHNR and CDR2 FQNEAQ (reference sequence). V lost 4 bases and J 0 bases, leaving 18 bases between the germline ends. CDR3 length equals 18 residues. The full variable domain, completed using reference TRBV7-9 and TRBJ2-2, is DTGVSQNPRHKITKRGQNVTFRCDPISEHNRLYWYRQTLGQGPEFLTYFQNEAQLEKSRLLSDRFSAERPKGSFSTLEIQRTEQGDSAMYLCASSWRRTEYTNTGELFFGEGSRLTVL.